This T cell receptor (beta chain) stems from a study of identical twins. In TCRdb, the 5' RACE reads were re-called with MiXCR into one record per CDR3 protein. Of 200,000 to 250,000 distinct CDR3 sequences listed, 12% are singletons. Another study also made use of these data, one on yellow fever vaccine responses in identical twins.

The receptor comes from a young woman in good health. Sequencing was performed on memory (CD45RO+) T cells sorted from blood.

Here the CDR3 DNA reads TGTGCCAGCAGCCGGGGGGGGTACAATGAGCAGTTCTTC. Amino acids: CASSRGGYNEQFF. The chain couples TRBV11-2 to TRBJ2-1, with 8 positions matching TRBD2. The germline V gene has CDR1 SGHAT and CDR2 FQNNGV. CDR3 length: 13 amino acids. With V trimmed by 5 bases and J by 4 bases, 1 base remained unmatched.